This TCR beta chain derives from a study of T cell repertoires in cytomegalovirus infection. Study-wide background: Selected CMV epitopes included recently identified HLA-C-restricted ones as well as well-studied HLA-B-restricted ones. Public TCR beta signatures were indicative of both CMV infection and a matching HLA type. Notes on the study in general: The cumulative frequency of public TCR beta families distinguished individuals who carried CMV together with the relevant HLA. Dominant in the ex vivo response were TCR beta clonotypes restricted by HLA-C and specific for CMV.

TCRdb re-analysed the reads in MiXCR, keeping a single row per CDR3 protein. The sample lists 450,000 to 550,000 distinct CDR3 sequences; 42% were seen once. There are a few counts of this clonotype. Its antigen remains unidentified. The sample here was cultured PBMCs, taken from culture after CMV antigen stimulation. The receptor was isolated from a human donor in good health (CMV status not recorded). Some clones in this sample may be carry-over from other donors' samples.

CDR3 nucleotide sequence: TGTGCCAGCAGTTTTCCCGCCTTGGGCGTAGATGAGCAGTTCTTC. This translates into CASSFPALGVDEQFF. J is TRBJ2-1 and V is TRBV12-3 or TRBV12-4; D gene uncertain. CDR3 length: 15 residues. V lost 3 bases and J 8 bases, leaving 17 bases between the germline ends.